This T cell receptor beta chain was identified in a study of T cells after yellow fever vaccination. Findings and limits, study-wide: There was a possibility that FACS-sorted repertoires contained abundant clonotypes contaminating from the bulk population.

This clonotype was detected only a few times. Its antigen is not identified. TCRdb called the 5' RACE reads again in MiXCR, with one record for every CDR3 protein. In the table there are some 400,000 distinct CDR3 sequences, around 20% of which are singletons. This sequence was found in a man aged 18 to 29 who received the YFV17D yellow fever vaccine. The material sequenced was PBMCs, taken before the yellow fever booster vaccination.

CDR3 in amino acids: CASSRWHEQFF. The DNA of the CDR3 is TGTGCCAGCAGCCGGTGGCATGAGCAGTTCTTC. V usage is TRBV5-6 and J usage is TRBJ2-1; D ambiguous. V lost 4 bases and J 8 bases, leaving 7 bases between the germline ends. Germline CDR1 and CDR2: SGHDT and YYEEEE. The length of the CDR3 is 11 residues.